These T cell receptor beta chains were read from a single sample in a study of blood T cell repertoires in COVID-19. The repertoire was sequenced with immunoSEQ multiplex PCR; TCRdb's copy has only in-frame clones and lacks some. Counted here are roughly 66,000 clones, 82% occurring once; the ten biggest clones make up roughly 6.7%. Sequencing input: peripheral blood. The receptor set was obtained from a man in his 60s with acute or convalescent COVID-19. Each CDR3 is given without its conserved first and last residue. A D gene is named only where the DNA matches it firmly. Clone size is stated in some rows and not others, as once, few, many or a class when expanded.

clone_size	v_call	j_call	d_call	cdr3_aa
once	TRBV5-6	TRBJ1-1	-	ASSWRGGTMNTEAF
-	TRBV9	TRBJ1-1	-	ASSESGGRSRLDTEAF
-	TRBV9	TRBJ1-1	-	ASSVNPAGNPF
-	TRBV28	TRBJ2-7	-	ASSRSYEQY
few	TRBV4-2	TRBJ1-1	-	ASSLPENTEAF
-	TRBV29-1	TRBJ2-2	-	SVGNRANTGELF
few	TRBV19	TRBJ1-5	-	ASSIGAQGITNQPQH
-	TRBV30	TRBJ1-4	TRBD1	AWSVGGREKLF
few	TRBV9	TRBJ1-6	TRBD1	ASSPLQGAANSPLH
-	TRBV30	TRBJ2-2	-	AWSATGIAGELF
-	TRBV6-1	TRBJ2-1	-	ASSEPGMAYNEQF
-	TRBV5-1	TRBJ2-5	-	ASSLGQGGGETQY
-	TRBV30	TRBJ1-4	-	AWSVQEKLF
once	TRBV2	TRBJ1-1	-	ASRGGLVAEAF
-	TRBV27	TRBJ1-5	-	ASGDLRPQH
few	TRBV23-1	TRBJ1-1	TRBD1	ASSRLDRAAF
-	TRBV19	TRBJ2-5	-	ASSITGIQETQY
-	TRBV6-5	TRBJ1-6	TRBD1	ASRYRGPSPLH
few	TRBV6-5	TRBJ1-4	TRBD1	ASRVGRGNEKLF
once	TRBV7-8	TRBJ2-1	-	ASSLALAGNNEQF
-	TRBV5-4	TRBJ2-2	-	ASSLAEGLGGGELF
few	TRBV21-1	TRBJ1-2	-	ASSTEGQTYGYT
-	TRBV6-5	TRBJ2-5	TRBD1	ASSYGTGGGQETQY
-	TRBV7-9	TRBJ1-1	-	ASSLRTEGTEAF
few	TRBV9	TRBJ1-1	-	ASSGGQTWTEAF
-	TRBV6-5	TRBJ2-3	-	ASSTRDTQY
-	TRBV7-2	TRBJ1-3	TRBD1	ASSTKGGSSGNTIY
-	TRBV30	TRBJ1-2	-	AWTEAPGGHYGYT